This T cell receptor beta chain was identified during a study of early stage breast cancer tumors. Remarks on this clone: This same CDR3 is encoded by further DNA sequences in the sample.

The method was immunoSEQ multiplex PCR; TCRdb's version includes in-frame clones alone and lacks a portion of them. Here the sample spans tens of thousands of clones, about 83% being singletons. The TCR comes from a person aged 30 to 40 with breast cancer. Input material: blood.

The CDR3 DNA is TGTGCCAGCAGCTTACTTGAGGGAAACACTGAAGCTTTCTTT. This translates into CASSLLEGNTEAFF. The chain joins TRBV11-2 to TRBJ1-1; D gene ambiguous. CDR3 length: 14 residues. V was shortened by 2 bases and J by 2 bases, with 9 bases between the two germline ends. Germline V lookup: CDR1 SGHAT, CDR2 FQNNGV.